The source of this T cell receptor beta chain is a study of tumor-infiltrating lymphocytes in oesophageal squamous cell carcinoma (dated by TCRdb to about 2016). CDR1 DFQATT and CDR2 SNEGSKA were looked up in the germline V gene (reference sequence). The CDR3 starts with the cysteine, ends with the phenylalanine, and has 13 residues. Only the CDR3 portion is preserved as DNA: 39 bases, with reading frame beginning at the first base. Preparation of the library involved PCR. TCRdb shows the sequencer as Illumina HiSeq 2000. Using fastp at Q25 and MiXCR, TCRdb reprocessed the public reads and kept productive beta chains. Identical CDR3 proteins give one entry, which carries the most common genes and DNA. The sample contains 20,000 to 25,000 distinct CDR3 sequences, 36% of them found a single time. About an eighth of the sample is held by the ten biggest clonotypes. The sample holds a few counts of this clonotype. The antigen this receptor binds is unknown. No much larger clone is present one base from it, and per-base qualities are unavailable.

The V and J segments used are TRBV20-1 and TRBJ2-4; 9 nucleotides in the junction match TRBD1. The end of the DNA aligns better with TRBJ2-7, so the J call may be wrong. The sequenced sample consisted of esophageal tumor tissue. The source is a male donor with esophageal squamous cell carcinoma. CDR3 protein: CSAPGTGIHEQYF. The base sequence is TGCAGTGCTCCAGGGACAGGGATCCACGAGCAGTACTTC.